Shown below are 32 T cell receptor beta chains from a single sample sequenced in a study of PD-1 blockade in classical Hodgkin lymphoma. Time point defined: cycle 4 day 1 (C4D1), after more than five weeks of nivolumab. All the patients suffered relapse after autologous stem cell transplantation, and brentuximab vedotin exposure differed. Sequencing was performed with immunoSEQ multiplex PCR; in TCRdb, only in-frame clones are kept and a portion is missing. The sample has tens of thousands of clones, 80% seen once. This specimen was peripheral blood mononuclear cells (PBMCs), taken before the fourth cycle of nivolumab. These TCRs come from a human donor with classical Hodgkin lymphoma.

The rearrangement joins TRBV29-1 to TRBJ2-7; tentative D call: TRBD1 (7 bases). V was pared by 6 bases and J by 4 bases, with 19 bases between. The CDR3 is 14 amino acids. Per the germline V gene, CDR1 is SQVTM and CDR2 is ANQGSEA. The CDR3: CSVTGQAAGYEQYF. The CDR3 DNA reads as TGCAGCGTCACCGGACAGGCGGCGGGGTACGAGCAGTACTTC.

V is TRBV10-2 and J is TRBJ1-5; no firm D call. CDR3 length equals 13 residues. From germline, CDR1 is WSHSY and CDR2 SAAADI. The germline V and J ends were trimmed by 7 bases and 6 bases, with 13 bases remaining between them. CDR3 nucleotide sequence: TGCGCCAGCATGGGAGGGATCGGTCAGCCCCAGCATTTT. Protein: CASMGGIGQPQHF.

This clone was counted between two and nine times. The rearrangement links TRBV12-2 to TRBJ1-2. TRBV12-2 is a listed pseudogene. The CDR3 is 12 amino acids. CDR3 sequence (DNA): TGTGCCGAGGGCACCCGAGGCTATGGCTACACCTTC. Its protein is CAEGTRGYGYTF.

The chain joins TRBV28 to TRBJ2-1; 13 bases are a match to TRBD2. Trimming removed 6 bases from V and 7 bases from J; junction bases left unmatched: 6. Germline V CDR1 and CDR2: MDHEN, SYDVKM. This CDR3 comprises 15 residues. CDR3 region: CASRLAGGAVNEQFF. In nucleotides, the CDR3 is TGTGCCAGCAGACTAGCGGGAGGGGCCGTGAATGAGCAGTTCTTC.

This chain links TRBV6-6 with TRBJ2-2; 7 bases are shared with TRBD2. This CDR3 has 13 amino acids. With V trimmed by 11 bases and J by 5 bases, 8 bases remained unmatched. Per the germline V gene, CDR1 is MNHNY and CDR2 is SVGAGI (reference sequence). CDR3 in amino acids: CAGRGSWTGELFF. The CDR3 DNA reads as TGTGCCGGTCGCGGGAGCTGGACCGGGGAGCTGTTTTTT.

CDR3 sequence: CSVETSGGGEKLFF. CDR3 nucleotide sequence: TGCAGCGTTGAAACGTCAGGGGGTGGTGAAAAACTGTTTTTT. This sequence joins TRBV29-1 and TRBJ1-4; 7 nucleotides align to TRBD1. This CDR3 spans 14 amino acids. Germline values: CDR1 SQVTM, CDR2 ANQGSEA. V was pared by 2 bases and J by 7 bases, with 7 bases of the junction left unmatched.

V usage is TRBV28 and J usage is TRBJ2-1; TRBD1 aligns across 10 bases. This CDR3 has 15 residues. Germline V gene lookup returns CDR1 MDHEN and CDR2 SYDVKM. After removal of 6 bases from V and 9 bases from J, the junction contained 11 bases not matched to a gene. CDR3 nucleotide sequence: TGTGCCAGCAGCTTCCGGGACAGGGGTTCCGGTGAGCAGTTCTTC. It encodes CASSFRDRGSGEQFF.

The chain is built from TRBV2 and TRBJ1-5; D unresolved. V was trimmed by 5 bases and J by 2 bases, leaving 13 bases between them. Germline-derived CDR1 and CDR2 are SNHLY and FYNNEI. There are 15 residues in the CDR3. CDR3: CASSSKGIGNQPQHF. The CDR3 nucleotides are TGTGCCAGCAGTTCGAAAGGGATTGGCAATCAGCCCCAGCATTTT.

This clone was picked up a small number of times. This same CDR3 is encoded by further DNA sequences in the sample. The chain has TRBV6-4 and TRBJ2-7, with 8 bases lining up with TRBD2. From germline, CDR1 is MRHNA and CDR2 SNTAGT. The CDR3 has 14 amino acids. The V segment lost 8 bases and the J segment 4 bases; nucleotides outside the gene matches: 10. The CDR3 nucleotides read TGTGCCAGCGACAAAATAGCGGGATCGTACGAGCAGTACTTC. The encoded protein is CASDKIAGSYEQYF.

The rearrangement uses TRBV9 and TRBJ2-2, with TRBD2 identical over 7 bases. This CDR3 is built from 15 residues. V lost 0 bases, J lost 2 bases, and 1 base stayed unmatched. In germline, CDR1 is SGDLS, CDR2 YYNGEE. Here the CDR3 reads CASSVGGSNTGELFF. The CDR3 DNA follows: TGTGCCAGCAGCGTAGGCGGGAGTAACACCGGGGAGCTGTTTTTT. Combining the CDR3 with reference TRBV9 and TRBJ2-2 gives the whole variable domain DSGVTQTPKHLITATGQRVTLRCSPRSGDLSVYWYQQSLDQGLQFLIQYYNGEERAKGNILERFSAQQFPDLHSELNLSSLELGDSALYFCASSVGGSNTGELFFGEGSRLTVL.

The rearrangement links TRBV28 to TRBJ2-7; no definite D call. Trimming cost V 1 base and J 7 bases, with 14 bases left between them. Germline V gene data show CDR1 as MDHEN and CDR2 as SYDVKM. This CDR3 is 14 amino acids long. The CDR3 spells CASSLFVKEVEQYF. In DNA form, the CDR3 reads TGTGCCAGCAGTTTATTCGTCAAAGAAGTTGAGCAGTACTTC.

The J gene is TRBJ2-5, the V gene TRBV27; D is uncertain. The J call may be wrong; the DNA end is better matched by TRBJ2-7. Germline lookup yields CDR1 MNHEY and CDR2 SMNVEV (reference sequence). CDR3 length: 13 amino acids. The CDR3 is CASRPRNFYEQYF. In DNA form, the CDR3 reads TGTGCCAGCAGACCGAGGAATTTTTACGAGCAGTACTTC.

This clone has more than one count but fewer than ten. This sequence joins TRBV10-1 and TRBJ2-1, with TRBD1 matching over 10 bases. J gave up 8 bases and V 2 bases, and 6 bases lay outside the gene matches. The CDR3 is made up of 15 amino acids. CDR1 is WNHNN and CDR2 is SYGVQD in the germline V gene (reference sequence). The CDR3 coding sequence is TGCGCCAGCAGTGAGGGACAGGGGGACAGCGATGAGCAGTTCTTC. This codes for CASSEGQGDSDEQFF.

The V gene is TRBV13, the J gene TRBJ1-2; 7 nucleotides line up with TRBD1. Germline V lookup: CDR1 PRHDT, CDR2 FYEKMQ (reference sequence). Trimming took 5 bases from V and 4 from J; bases not matched to a gene: 13. This CDR3 contains 16 residues. This CDR3 reads CASSNGQAQGGYGYTF. The CDR3 bases are TGTGCCAGCAGCAACGGACAGGCCCAGGGGGGCTATGGCTACACCTTC. Supplemented by reference TRBV13 and TRBJ1-2, the full variable domain reads AAGVIQSPRHLIKEKRETATLKCYPIPRHDTVYWYQQGPGQDPQFLISFYEKMQSDKGSIPDRFSAQQFSDYHSELNMSSLELGDSALYFCASSNGQAQGGYGYTFGSGTRLTVV.

Here the CDR3 DNA reads TGTGCCAGCAGCCTAATTTCGGGGGGAGTAGATACGCAGTATTTT. Translating it yields CASSLISGGVDTQYF. J is TRBJ2-3 and V is TRBV9; TRBD2 matches at 7 bases. The trim removed 4 bases at V and 5 bases at J, leaving 10 bases unmatched. The CDR3 is 15 amino acids. Germline V gives CDR1 SGDLS, CDR2 YYNGEE.

This clone was found once. The V gene is TRBV19, the J gene TRBJ1-2; D is undetermined. This CDR3 spans 14 amino acids. The germline V gene encodes CDR1 LNHDA and CDR2 SQIVND (reference sequence). The germline V and J ends were trimmed by 4 bases and 4 bases, with 13 bases remaining between them. CDR3 protein: CASSTGRSLYGYTF. DNA for the CDR3: TGTGCCAGTAGTACTGGCAGGTCTCTCTATGGCTACACCTTC.

For the CDR3, the DNA is TGTGCCAGCAGGCCCAGGGGTCCCAGCTACGAGCAGTACTTC. As protein: CASRPRGPSYEQYF. This chain joins TRBV6-5 and TRBJ2-7; D is perhaps TRBD1 (6 bases). V was clipped by 6 bases and J by 3 bases, with 15 bases between them. Germline lookup yields CDR1 MNHEY and CDR2 SVGAGI. This CDR3 comprises 14 residues.

The chain combines TRBV29-1 with TRBJ2-6; weak D call: TRBD1 (6 bases). The germline V and J ends were trimmed by 6 bases and 0 bases, with 18 bases remaining between them. This CDR3 comprises 17 residues. CDR1 is SQVTM and CDR2 is ANQGSEA in the germline V gene. CDR3 loop: CSVALTGPGSGANVLTF. The CDR3 DNA reads as TGCAGCGTAGCCTTGACAGGCCCAGGCTCTGGGGCCAACGTCCTGACTTTC.

V and J are TRBV4-1 and TRBJ2-3; D remains unclear. CDR1 is MGHRA, CDR2 YSYEKL, per germline. The V end lost 2 bases, the J end lost 1 base, and 10 bases lay between the germline ends. The CDR3 has 15 residues. The CDR3 nucleotides read TGCGCCAGCAGCCAAATTAGCATTCGCACAGATACGCAGTATTTT. It is translated as CASSQISIRTDTQYF.

The J gene is TRBJ2-7, the V gene TRBV6-1, with D perhaps TRBD2 (5 bases). The CDR3 extends over 12 amino acids. V lost 7 bases, J lost 3 bases, and 10 bases lay in between. Germline V gene lookup returns CDR1 MNHNS and CDR2 SASEGT. CDR3 region: CASKDSNYEQYF. The CDR3 DNA is TGTGCCAGCAAGGACTCAAACTACGAGCAGTACTTC.

The gene calls are TRBV5-1 and TRBJ2-1; D might be TRBD1 (6 bases). Germline V gene data show CDR1 as SGHRS and CDR2 as YFSETQ. The CDR3 spans 15 residues. Trimming pared 1 base from V and 2 bases from J, leaving 10 bases between. As DNA, the CDR3 is TGCGCCAGCAGCTTGTTCGGGACACCCTACAATGAGCAGTTCTTC. It is translated as CASSLFGTPYNEQFF. Based on the CDR3 plus reference TRBV5-1 and TRBJ2-1, the full variable domain is KAGVTQTPRYLIKTRGQQVTLSCSPISGHRSVSWYQQTPGQGLQFLFEYFSETQRNKGNFPGRFSGRQFSNSRSEMNVSTLELGDSALYLCASSLFGTPYNEQFFGPGTRLTVL.

This clone turned up a few times. V is TRBV7-8 and J is TRBJ1-1; D possibly corresponds to TRBD1 (5 bases). Germline V CDR1 and CDR2: SGHVS, FQNEAQ. Trimming took off 1 base at V and 4 bases at J, with 13 bases between the two ends. The CDR3 length is 15 residues. CDR3 nucleotides: TGTGCCAGCAGCTTAGGGGGGGTTTTTGGCACTGAAGCTTTCTTT. Amino acid sequence: CASSLGGVFGTEAFF.

The V gene is TRBV6-6, the J gene TRBJ2-1; possibly TRBD2 for D (5 bases). The CDR3 loop spans 13 amino acids. V dropped 9 bases and J dropped 3 bases, with 12 bases sitting between them. Germline lookup yields CDR1 MNHNY and CDR2 SVGAGI (reference sequence). CDR3 coding DNA: TGTGCCAGTGCGGCTAGCAGCTACAATGAGCAGTTCTTC. This translates into CASAASSYNEQFF.

V usage is TRBV25-1 and J usage is TRBJ1-3; D gene uncertain. CDR3 length: 15 residues. V lost 1 base, J lost 0 bases, and 7 bases lay in between. Per the germline V gene, CDR1 is MGHDK and CDR2 is SYGVNS. The CDR3 sequence: CASSELYGSGNTIYF. CDR3 DNA: TGTGCCAGCAGTGAATTGTACGGCTCTGGAAACACCATATATTTT.

The chain couples TRBV5-1 to TRBJ2-1; perhaps TRBD2 as D (6 bases). V was trimmed by 8 bases and J by 10 bases, leaving 19 bases between them. The CDR3 is 13 amino acids. Germline V lookup: CDR1 SGHRS, CDR2 YFSETQ. CDR3 region: CASSSGTPNEQFF. The DNA for the CDR3 is TGCGCCAGTTCCTCCGGGACTCCGAACGAGCAGTTCTTC.

The rearrangement joins TRBV30 to TRBJ2-5; 8 bases agree with TRBD1. CDR1 is GTSNPN and CDR2 is SVGIG in the germline V gene (reference sequence). The CDR3 runs to 13 residues. V lost 5 bases to trimming and J lost 6 bases; unmatched junction nucleotides: 8. CDR3 coding DNA: TGTGCCTGGGAACCAGGGGGCGCACAGACCCAGTACTTC. This gives the protein CAWEPGGAQTQYF.

Only a few counts were recorded for this clone. The chain uses TRBV10-3 and TRBJ2-2; TRBD2 agrees at 11 bases. There are 15 residues in the CDR3. From germline, CDR1 is ENHRY and CDR2 SYGVKD. J was trimmed by 7 bases and V by 5 bases; bases with no gene match: 6. Here the CDR3 reads CAISSSGRFIGELFF. CDR3 sequence (DNA): TGTGCCATCAGTTCTAGCGGGAGGTTTATCGGGGAGCTGTTTTTT.

This chain uses TRBV28 with TRBJ2-5, with 7 bases matching TRBD1. This CDR3 is built from 14 residues. The J segment lost 0 bases and the V segment lost 5 bases, leaving 3 bases of the junction unmatched. Germline CDR1 reads MDHEN; CDR2 reads SYDVKM. In nucleotides, the CDR3 is TGTGCCAGCAGTCCGACAGGGAACCAAGAGACCCAGTACTTC. Its protein is CASSPTGNQETQYF.

The chain joins TRBV27 to TRBJ1-2; D is unclear. From germline, CDR1 is MNHEY and CDR2 SMNVEV (reference sequence). V was pared by 3 bases and J by 3 bases, with 8 bases between. The CDR3 length is 13 residues. The CDR3 loop reads CASSFGVDYGYTF. The CDR3 DNA reads as TGTGCCAGCAGTTTCGGGGTAGACTATGGCTACACCTTC.

The rearrangement links TRBV7-9 to TRBJ2-7, with D unclear. The CDR3 extends over 14 amino acids. Germline V gene sequence: CDR1 SEHNR, CDR2 FQNEAQ (reference sequence). Trimming took off 2 bases at V and 2 bases at J, with 10 bases between the two ends. The CDR3 region is CASSLSGSTYEQYF. CDR3 DNA: TGTGCCAGCAGCTTATCGGGCAGTACCTACGAGCAGTACTTC.

The J gene is TRBJ1-5, the V gene TRBV7-9; D gene unclear. V lost 6 bases to trimming and J lost 0 bases, with 12 bases between them. Germline CDR1 SEHNR, CDR2 FQNEAQ (reference sequence). The CDR3 consists of 15 residues. The CDR3 protein is CASSQDGYSNQPQHF. Written as DNA, the CDR3 is TGTGCCAGCAGTCAAGACGGTTATAGCAATCAGCCCCAGCATTTT.

The chain is built from TRBV28 and TRBJ2-2; 9 nucleotides match TRBD2. V trimming: 2 bases; J trimming: 4 bases; junction bases outside the gene matches: 5. The V gene's germline CDR1 is MDHEN and CDR2 SYDVKM. CDR3 length: 16 residues. The CDR3 spells CASSLIVGLATGELFF. The CDR3 DNA is TGTGCCAGCAGTTTAATCGTGGGACTAGCCACCGGGGAGCTGTTTTTT.